Following are 11 T cell receptor beta chains from one sample sequenced in a study of neurological immune-mediated disorders. Indicated time point: longitudinal time-point 1 (baseline). TCRdb itself ran the 5' RACE reads through MiXCR, one entry per CDR3 protein. The sample has tens of thousands of distinct CDR3 sequences, around a tenth seen once. The specimen sequenced was PBMCs. These receptors originate from a male donor with HTLV-1-associated myelopathy (HAM/TSP).

In this sample, this clonotype turned up many times. This chain connects TRBV20-1 to TRBJ2-4, with unresolved D. CDR1 is DFQATT and CDR2 is SNEGSKA in the germline V gene (reference sequence). This CDR3 region has 14 residues. V dropped 6 bases and J dropped 2 bases, with 14 bases sitting between them. The CDR3 here is CSAPQPSSKNIQYF. DNA of the CDR3: TGCAGTGCCCCCCAGCCTAGTTCCAAAAACATTCAGTACTTC.

This clonotype was counted only a few times. The chain uses TRBV2 and TRBJ1-2; no definite D call. The CDR3 runs to 13 residues. The V end was cut by 2 bases, the J end by 2 bases, with 6 bases between. Germline CDR1 reads SNHLY; CDR2 reads FYNNEI. The CDR3 is CASSEKVNYGYTF. As DNA, the CDR3 is TGTGCCAGCAGTGAAAAGGTCAACTATGGCTACACCTTC.

Many counts were recorded for this clonotype. V gene TRBV9 combines with J gene TRBJ2-5; tentative D call: TRBD1 (5 bases). V was cut by 0 bases and J by 1 base, with 13 bases left in between. The CDR3 has 16 amino acids. The germline gives CDR1 SGDLS, CDR2 YYNGEE. The CDR3 DNA follows: TGTGCCAGCAGCGTAGGTTCAGGGCTACCCCAAGAGACCCAGTACTTC. This sequence encodes CASSVGSGLPQETQYF. Together with reference TRBV9 and TRBJ2-5, the CDR3 gives the full variable domain: DSGVTQTPKHLITATGQRVTLRCSPRSGDLSVYWYQQSLDQGLQFLIQYYNGEERAKGNILERFSAQQFPDLHSELNLSSLELGDSALYFCASSVGSGLPQETQYFGPGTRLLVL.

At least ten counts were recorded for this clonotype. The chain joins TRBV6-5 to TRBJ1-4; no clear D gene. Germline CDR1 is MNHEY and CDR2 is SVGAGI. The CDR3 is made up of 13 amino acids. V was trimmed by 4 bases and J by 11 bases, leaving 14 bases between them. Here the CDR3 reads CASSSGLTSKLFF. CDR3 coding DNA: TGTGCCAGCAGTTCCGGGCTTACCTCGAAACTGTTTTTT.

This clonotype was seen more than once but under ten times. The chain employs TRBV20-1 and TRBJ2-1; 9 nucleotides agree with TRBD2. CDR3 length: 13 amino acids. V shed 3 bases, J shed 9 bases, and the junction held 6 bases outside the gene matches. CDR1 and CDR2 (germline): DFQATT, SNEGSKA (reference sequence). CDR3 DNA: TGCAGTGCTAGGAGCCTAGCGGGGCTTGAGCAGTTCTTC. It yields the protein CSARSLAGLEQFF.

In its sample, this clonotype was seen many times. V and J are TRBV15 and TRBJ2-1; 7 bases are shared with TRBD2. There are 15 residues in the CDR3. Germline trimming cut 3 bases from V and 0 bases from J; bases unmatched to any gene: 2. In germline, CDR1 is LNHNV, CDR2 YYDKDF (reference sequence). The CDR3 loop is CATSSGGNSYNEQFF. DNA of the CDR3: TGTGCCACCAGCAGCGGGGGGAACTCCTACAATGAGCAGTTCTTC.

At least ten counts were recorded for this clonotype. The chain has TRBV5-5 and TRBJ1-1, with D uncertain. Germline values: CDR1 SGHKS, CDR2 YYEKEE (reference sequence). This CDR3 has 13 residues. The ends were cut back, 0 bases at V and 4 bases at J, with 7 bases in the middle. CDR3 loop: CASSLGGSTEAFF. For the CDR3, the DNA is TGTGCCAGCAGCTTGGGGGGAAGCACTGAAGCTTTCTTT.

At least ten counts were recorded for this clonotype. The chain joins TRBV20-1 to TRBJ2-3, with D unclear. The ends were cut back, 3 bases at V and 2 bases at J, with 12 bases in the middle. Germline V gene data show CDR1 as DFQATT and CDR2 as SNEGSKA (reference sequence). This CDR3 is 14 amino acids long. CDR3 nucleotide sequence: TGCAGTGCTAGGGACCGAGTGACCACAGATACGCAGTATTTT. Residues: CSARDRVTTDTQYF.

V usage is TRBV9 and J usage is TRBJ2-3; TRBD2 might be the D (5 bases). V lost 5 bases, J lost 4 bases, and 17 bases lay in between. Germline CDR1 and CDR2: SGDLS and YYNGEE. The CDR3 length is 15 residues. DNA of the CDR3: TGTGCCAGCAGTTGGTCGGGATGGCAGGCAGATACGCAGTATTTT. Protein sequence: CASSWSGWQADTQYF. The full variable domain, with the rest looked up from reference TRBV9 and TRBJ2-3, is DSGVTQTPKHLITATGQRVTLRCSPRSGDLSVYWYQQSLDQGLQFLIQYYNGEERAKGNILERFSAQQFPDLHSELNLSSLELGDSALYFCASSWSGWQADTQYFGPGTRLTVL.

At least ten counts were recorded for this clonotype. V usage is TRBV28 and J usage is TRBJ1-6; tentative D call: TRBD1 (6 bases). Trimming removed 4 bases at V and 10 bases at J, with 17 bases between. The CDR3 length is 15 residues. Germline CDR1 is MDHEN and CDR2 is SYDVKM. The chain's CDR3 is CASSSSQGVRSPLHF. The CDR3 bases are TGTGCCAGCAGTTCCTCACAGGGAGTCCGGTCACCCCTCCACTTT.

This clonotype was observed many times. The V and J genes are TRBV5-1 and TRBJ1-2; D not resolved. The CDR3 loop spans 12 amino acids. V lost 4 bases and J 1 base, leaving 5 bases between the germline ends. Germline V gene lookup returns CDR1 SGHRS and CDR2 YFSETQ. The CDR3 sequence: CASSASNYGYTF. CDR3 bases: TGCGCCAGCAGCGCAAGTAACTATGGCTACACCTTC.